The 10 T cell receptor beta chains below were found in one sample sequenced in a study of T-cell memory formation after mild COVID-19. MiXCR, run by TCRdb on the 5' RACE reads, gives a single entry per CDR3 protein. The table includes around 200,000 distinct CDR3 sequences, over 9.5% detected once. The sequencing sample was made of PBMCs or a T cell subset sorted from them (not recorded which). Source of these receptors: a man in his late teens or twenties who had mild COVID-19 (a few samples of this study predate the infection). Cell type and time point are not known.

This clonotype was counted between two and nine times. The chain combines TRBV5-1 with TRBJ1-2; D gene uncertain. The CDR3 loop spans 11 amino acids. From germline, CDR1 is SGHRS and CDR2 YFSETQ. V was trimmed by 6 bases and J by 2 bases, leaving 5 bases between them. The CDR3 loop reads CASKENYGYTF. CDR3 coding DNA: TGCGCCAGCAAGGAGAACTATGGCTACACCTTC.

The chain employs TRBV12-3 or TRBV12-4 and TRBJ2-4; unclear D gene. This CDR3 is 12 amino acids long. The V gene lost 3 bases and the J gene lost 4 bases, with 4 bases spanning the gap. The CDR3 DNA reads TGTGCCAGCAGTTTTACGAAAAACATTCAGTACTTC. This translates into CASSFTKNIQYF.

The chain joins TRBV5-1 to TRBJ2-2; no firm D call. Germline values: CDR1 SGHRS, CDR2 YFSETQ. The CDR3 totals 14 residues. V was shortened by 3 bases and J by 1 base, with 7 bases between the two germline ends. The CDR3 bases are TGCGCCAGCAGCTCTACGGTGAACACCGGGGAGCTGTTTTTT. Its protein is CASSSTVNTGELFF.

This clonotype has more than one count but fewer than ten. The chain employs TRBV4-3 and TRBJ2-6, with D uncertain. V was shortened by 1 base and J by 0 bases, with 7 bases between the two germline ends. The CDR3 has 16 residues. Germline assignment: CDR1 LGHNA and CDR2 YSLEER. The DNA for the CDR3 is TGCGCCAGCAGCCAAGTCCCGAGCTCTGGGGCCAACGTCCTGACTTTC. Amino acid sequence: CASSQVPSSGANVLTF.

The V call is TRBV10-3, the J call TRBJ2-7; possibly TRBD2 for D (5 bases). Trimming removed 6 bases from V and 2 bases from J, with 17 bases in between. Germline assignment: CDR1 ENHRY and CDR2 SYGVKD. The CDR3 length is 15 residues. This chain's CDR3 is CAIREDRSTPYEQYF. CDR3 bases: TGTGCCATCAGGGAGGACCGCTCTACTCCCTACGAGCAGTACTTC.

The CDR3 sequence is CASSETMTGGGSPLHF. The CDR3 DNA is TGTGCCAGCAGTGAAACGATGACAGGGGGGGGATCACCCCTCCACTTT. The chain uses TRBV2 and TRBJ1-6; TRBD1 matches at 9 bases. The V gene's germline CDR1 is SNHLY and CDR2 FYNNEI. The CDR3 has 16 amino acids. Trimming cost V 2 bases and J 10 bases; bases outside gene matches: 9. The full variable domain, its missing parts supplied by reference TRBV2 and TRBJ1-6, is EPEVTQTPSHQVTQMGQEVILRCVPISNHLYFYWYRQILGQKVEFLVSFYNNEISEKSEIFDDQFSVERPDGSNFTLKIRSTKLEDSAMYFCASSETMTGGGSPLHFGNGTRLTVT.

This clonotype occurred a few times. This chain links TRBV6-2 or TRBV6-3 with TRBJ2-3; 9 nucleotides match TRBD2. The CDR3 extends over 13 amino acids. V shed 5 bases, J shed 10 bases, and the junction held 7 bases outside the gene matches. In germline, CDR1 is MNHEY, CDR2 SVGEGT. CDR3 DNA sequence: TGTGCCAGCAGTGACTTAATAGCGGGGGCGCAGTATTTT. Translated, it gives CASSDLIAGAQYF.

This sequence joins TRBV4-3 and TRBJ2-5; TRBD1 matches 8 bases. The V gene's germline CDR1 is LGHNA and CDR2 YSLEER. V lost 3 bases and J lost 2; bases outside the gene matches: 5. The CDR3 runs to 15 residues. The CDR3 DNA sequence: TGCGCCAGCAGCCAGGGGTGGACAGGGCAAGAGACCCAGTACTTC. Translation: CASSQGWTGQETQYF.

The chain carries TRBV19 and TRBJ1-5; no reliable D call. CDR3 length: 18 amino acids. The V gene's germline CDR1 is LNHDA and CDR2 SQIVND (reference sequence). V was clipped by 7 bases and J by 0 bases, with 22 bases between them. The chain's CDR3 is CASKSDGAITYSNQPQHF. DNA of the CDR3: TGTGCCAGTAAGTCTGACGGAGCAATTACTTATAGCAATCAGCCCCAGCATTTT.

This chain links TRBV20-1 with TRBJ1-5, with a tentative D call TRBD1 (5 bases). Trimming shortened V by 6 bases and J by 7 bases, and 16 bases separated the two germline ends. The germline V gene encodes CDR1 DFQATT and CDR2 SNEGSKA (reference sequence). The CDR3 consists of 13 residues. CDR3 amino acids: CSAPTWGDQPQHF. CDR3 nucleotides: TGCAGTGCCCCTACATGGGGGGACCAGCCCCAGCATTTT.